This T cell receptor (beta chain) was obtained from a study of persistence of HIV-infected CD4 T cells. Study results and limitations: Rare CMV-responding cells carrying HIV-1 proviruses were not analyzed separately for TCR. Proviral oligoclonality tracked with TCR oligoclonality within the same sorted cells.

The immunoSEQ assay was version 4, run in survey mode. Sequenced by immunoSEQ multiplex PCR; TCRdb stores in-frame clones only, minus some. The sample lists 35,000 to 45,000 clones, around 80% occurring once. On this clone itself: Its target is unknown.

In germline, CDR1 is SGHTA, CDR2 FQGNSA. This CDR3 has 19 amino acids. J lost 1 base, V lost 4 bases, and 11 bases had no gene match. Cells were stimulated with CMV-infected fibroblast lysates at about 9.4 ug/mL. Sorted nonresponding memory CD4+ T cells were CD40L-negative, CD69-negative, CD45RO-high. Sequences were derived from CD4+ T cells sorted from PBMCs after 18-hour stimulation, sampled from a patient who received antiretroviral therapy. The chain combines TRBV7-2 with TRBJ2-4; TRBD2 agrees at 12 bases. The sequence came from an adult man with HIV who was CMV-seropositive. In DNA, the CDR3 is TGTGCCAGCAGCTCTCAACCCCTAGCGGGGGGGAGGGCCAAAAACATTCAGTACTTC. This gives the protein CASSSQPLAGGRAKNIQYF.